A single sample gave rise to the 5 T cell receptor beta chains below, sequenced in a study of beta chain features in type 1 diabetes. Expressed TCRB transcripts were sequenced after all isolated RNA was converted to cDNA. TCRdb's table, derived via immunoSEQ multiplex PCR, lists solely in-frame clones and lacks some. The table shows about 620,000 clones, with about 16% occurring only once. The sample comprised naive CD4+ T cells from blood. These receptors were taken from a young man in good health.

The rearrangement uses TRBV29-1 and TRBJ2-3; the match to TRBD2 covers 7 bases. Trimming cost V 6 bases and J 6 bases; bases outside gene matches: 12. Germline lookup yields CDR1 SQVTM and CDR2 ANQGSEA. This CDR3 contains 14 residues. This CDR3 is CSVMPGLQGDTQYF. Here the CDR3 DNA reads TGCAGCGTCATGCCGGGACTACAAGGCGATACGCAGTATTTT.

This chain uses TRBV27 with TRBJ2-1; tentatively, D is TRBD2 (6 bases). Germline CDR1 MNHEY, CDR2 SMNVEV (reference sequence). The CDR3 contains 16 residues. The ends were cut back, 4 bases at V and 5 bases at J, with 18 bases in the middle. The CDR3 region is CASSSPGRGADNEQFF. CDR3 DNA: TGTGCCAGCAGTTCCCCTGGACGCGGGGCCGACAATGAGCAGTTCTTC.

This clone was recorded a few times. The chain couples TRBV15 to TRBJ1-4; TRBD1 aligns across 8 bases. CDR1 and CDR2 from the germline V gene are LNHNV and YYDKDF (reference sequence). V shed 0 bases and J 3 bases; nucleotides not matched to a gene: 0. This CDR3 region has 15 residues. The CDR3 sequence is CATSRDRGPNEKLFF. CDR3 bases: TGTGCCACCAGCAGAGACAGGGGGCCTAATGAAAAACTGTTTTTT.

This chain links TRBV28 with TRBJ2-4; 10 nucleotides agree with TRBD1. Looked up from germline, CDR1 is MDHEN and CDR2 is SYDVKM. The CDR3 loop spans 15 amino acids. The V and J ends lost 2 bases and 6 bases, in that order; junction bases with no gene match: 4. CDR3 sequence: CASSLMGQGRNIQYF. The CDR3, as DNA: TGTGCCAGCAGTTTAATGGGACAGGGGAGAAACATTCAGTACTTC. Full variable domain (missing parts from reference TRBV28 and TRBJ2-4): DVKVTQSSRYLVKRTGEKVFLECVQDMDHENMFWYRQDPGLGLRLIYFSYDVKMKEKGDIPEGYSVSREKKERFSLILESASTNQTSMYLCASSLMGQGRNIQYFGAGTRLSVL.

This clone has only a few counts. This chain connects TRBV6-5 to TRBJ1-5, with a tentative D call TRBD1 (6 bases). CDR3 length: 14 residues. CDR1 and CDR2 (germline): MNHEY, SVGAGI. V lost 6 bases, J lost 1 base, and 10 bases lay in between. The CDR3 DNA follows: TGTGCCAGCAGACAGGGATCGAGCAATCAGCCCCAGCATTTT. It specifies CASRQGSSNQPQHF.